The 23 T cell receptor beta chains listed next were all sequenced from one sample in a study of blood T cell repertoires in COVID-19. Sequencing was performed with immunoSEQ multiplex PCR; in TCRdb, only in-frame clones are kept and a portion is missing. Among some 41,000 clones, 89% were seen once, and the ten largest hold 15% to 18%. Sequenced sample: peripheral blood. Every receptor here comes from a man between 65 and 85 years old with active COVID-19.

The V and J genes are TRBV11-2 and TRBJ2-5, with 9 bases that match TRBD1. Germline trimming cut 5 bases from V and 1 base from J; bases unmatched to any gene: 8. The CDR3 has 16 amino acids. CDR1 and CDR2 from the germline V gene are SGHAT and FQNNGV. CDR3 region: CASSARQGGLQETQYF. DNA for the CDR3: TGTGCCAGCAGCGCAAGACAGGGGGGGCTCCAAGAGACCCAGTACTTC. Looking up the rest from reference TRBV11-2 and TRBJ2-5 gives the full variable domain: EAGVAQSPRYKIIEKRQSVAFWCNPISGHATLYWYQQILGQGPKLLIQFQNNGVVDDSQLPKDRFSAERLKGVDSTLKIQPAKLEDSAVYLCASSARQGGLQETQYFGPGTRLLVL.

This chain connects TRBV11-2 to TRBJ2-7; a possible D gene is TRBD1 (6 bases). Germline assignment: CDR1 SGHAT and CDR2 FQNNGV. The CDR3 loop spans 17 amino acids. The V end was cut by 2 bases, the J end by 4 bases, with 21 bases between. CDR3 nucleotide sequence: TGTGCCAGCAGCTTAAACCATCCGGGACAAATTCTATACGAGCAGTACTTC. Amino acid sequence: CASSLNHPGQILYEQYF.

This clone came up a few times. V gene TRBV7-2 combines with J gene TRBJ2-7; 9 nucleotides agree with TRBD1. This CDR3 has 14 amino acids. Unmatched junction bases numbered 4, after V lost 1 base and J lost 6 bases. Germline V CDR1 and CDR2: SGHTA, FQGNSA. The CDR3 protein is CASSLDATGGEQYF. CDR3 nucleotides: TGTGCCAGCAGCTTAGATGCGACAGGGGGCGAGCAGTACTTC.

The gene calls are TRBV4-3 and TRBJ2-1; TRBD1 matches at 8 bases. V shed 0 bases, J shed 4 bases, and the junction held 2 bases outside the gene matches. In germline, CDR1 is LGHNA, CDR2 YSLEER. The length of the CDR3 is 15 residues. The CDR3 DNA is TGCGCCAGCAGCCAAGAAGGGACAGGTTACAATGAGCAGTTCTTC. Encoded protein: CASSQEGTGYNEQFF.

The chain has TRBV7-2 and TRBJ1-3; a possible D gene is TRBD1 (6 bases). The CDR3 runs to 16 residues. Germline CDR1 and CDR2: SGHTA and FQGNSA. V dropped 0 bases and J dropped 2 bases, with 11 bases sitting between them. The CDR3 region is CASSLARGGTGNTIYF. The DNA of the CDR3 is TGTGCCAGCAGCTTAGCCAGGGGAGGGACTGGAAACACCATATATTTT.

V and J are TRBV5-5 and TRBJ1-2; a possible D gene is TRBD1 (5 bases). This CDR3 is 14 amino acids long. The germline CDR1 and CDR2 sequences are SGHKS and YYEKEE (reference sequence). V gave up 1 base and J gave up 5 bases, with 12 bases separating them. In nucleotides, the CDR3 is TGTGCCAGCAGCTTGCGTCAGGGAACATATGGCTACACCTTC. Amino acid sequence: CASSLRQGTYGYTF.

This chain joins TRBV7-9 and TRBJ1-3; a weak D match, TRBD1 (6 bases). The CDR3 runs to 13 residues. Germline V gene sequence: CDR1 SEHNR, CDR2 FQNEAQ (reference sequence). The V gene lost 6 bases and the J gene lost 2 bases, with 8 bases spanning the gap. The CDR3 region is CASRRGTGNTIYF. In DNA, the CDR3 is TGTGCCAGCAGAAGGGGGACTGGAAACACCATATATTTT. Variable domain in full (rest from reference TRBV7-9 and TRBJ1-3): DTGVSQNPRHKITKRGQNVTFRCDPISEHNRLYWYRQTLGQGPEFLTYFQNEAQLEKSRLLSDRFSAERPKGSFSTLEIQRTEQGDSAMYLCASRRGTGNTIYFGEGSWLTVV.

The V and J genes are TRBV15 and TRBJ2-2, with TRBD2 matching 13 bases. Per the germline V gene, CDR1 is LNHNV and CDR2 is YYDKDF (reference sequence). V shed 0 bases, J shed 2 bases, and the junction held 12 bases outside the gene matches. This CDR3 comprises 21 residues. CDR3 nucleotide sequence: TGTGCCACCAGCAGAGATCGGGGAAACCGACTAGCGGGGGGCAACACCGGGGAGCTGTTTTTT. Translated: CATSRDRGNRLAGGNTGELFF.

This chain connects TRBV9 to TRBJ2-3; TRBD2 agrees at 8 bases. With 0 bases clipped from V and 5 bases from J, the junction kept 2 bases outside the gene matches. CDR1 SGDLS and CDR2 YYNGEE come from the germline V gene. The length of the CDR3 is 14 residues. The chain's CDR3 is CASSVGGGKDTQYF. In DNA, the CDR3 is TGTGCCAGCAGCGTAGGCGGGGGGAAAGATACGCAGTATTTT.

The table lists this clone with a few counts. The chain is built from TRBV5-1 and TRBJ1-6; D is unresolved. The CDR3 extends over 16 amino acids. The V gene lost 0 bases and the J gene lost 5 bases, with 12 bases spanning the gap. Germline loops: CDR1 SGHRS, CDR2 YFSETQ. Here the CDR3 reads CASSLESAGDNSPLHF. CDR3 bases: TGCGCCAGCAGCTTGGAGTCGGCAGGTGATAATTCACCCCTCCACTTT.

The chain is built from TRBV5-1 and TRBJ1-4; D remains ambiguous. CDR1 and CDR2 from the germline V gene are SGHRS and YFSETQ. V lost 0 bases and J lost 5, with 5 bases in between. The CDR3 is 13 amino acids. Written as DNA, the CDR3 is TGCGCCAGCAGCTTGGTCTCGAATGAAAAACTGTTTTTT. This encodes CASSLVSNEKLFF.

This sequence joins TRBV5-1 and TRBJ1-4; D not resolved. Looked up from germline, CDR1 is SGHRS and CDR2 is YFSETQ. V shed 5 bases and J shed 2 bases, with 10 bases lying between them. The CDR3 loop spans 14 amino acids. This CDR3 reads CASSPDTTNEKLFF. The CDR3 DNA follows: TGCGCCAGCAGTCCAGACACGACTAATGAAAAACTGTTTTTT.

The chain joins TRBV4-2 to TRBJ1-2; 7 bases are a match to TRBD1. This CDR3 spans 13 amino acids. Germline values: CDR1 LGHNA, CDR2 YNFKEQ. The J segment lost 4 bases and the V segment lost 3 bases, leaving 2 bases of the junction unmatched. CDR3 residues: CASSQNRGYGYTF. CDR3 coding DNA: TGTGCCAGCAGCCAGAACAGGGGCTATGGCTACACCTTC.

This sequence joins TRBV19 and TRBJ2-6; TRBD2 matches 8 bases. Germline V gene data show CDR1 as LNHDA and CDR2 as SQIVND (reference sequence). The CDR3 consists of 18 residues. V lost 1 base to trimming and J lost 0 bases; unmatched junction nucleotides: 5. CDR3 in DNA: TGTGCCAGTAGTATAGGACGGGAGGGGAGCTCTGGGGCCAACGTCCTGACTTTC. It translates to CASSIGREGSSGANVLTF.

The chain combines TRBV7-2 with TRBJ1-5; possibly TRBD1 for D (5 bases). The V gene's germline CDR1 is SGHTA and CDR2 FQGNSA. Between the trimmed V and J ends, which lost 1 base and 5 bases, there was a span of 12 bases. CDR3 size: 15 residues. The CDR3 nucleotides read TGTGCCAGCAGCTTAGGAAGCAGGGTTGATCAGCCCCAGCATTTT. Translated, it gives CASSLGSRVDQPQHF. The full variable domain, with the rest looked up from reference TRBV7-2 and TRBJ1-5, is GAGVSQSPSNKVTEKGKDVELRCDPISGHTALYWYRQSLGQGLEFLIYFQGNSAPDKSGLPSDRFSAERTGGSVSTLTIQRTQQEDSAVYLCASSLGSRVDQPQHFGDGTRLSIL.

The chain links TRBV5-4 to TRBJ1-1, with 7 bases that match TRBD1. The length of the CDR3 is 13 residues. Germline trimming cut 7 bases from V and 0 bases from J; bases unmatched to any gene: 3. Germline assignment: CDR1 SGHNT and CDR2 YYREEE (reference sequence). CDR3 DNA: TGTGCCAGCGGGACAGTACTGAACACTGAAGCTTTCTTT. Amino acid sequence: CASGTVLNTEAFF.

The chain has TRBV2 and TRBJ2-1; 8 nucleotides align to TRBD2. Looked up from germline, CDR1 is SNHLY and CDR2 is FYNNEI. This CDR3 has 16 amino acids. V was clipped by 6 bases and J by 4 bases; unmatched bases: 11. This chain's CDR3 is CASRKRSGADYNEQFF. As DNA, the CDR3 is TGTGCCAGCAGAAAACGTAGCGGGGCGGATTACAATGAGCAGTTCTTC. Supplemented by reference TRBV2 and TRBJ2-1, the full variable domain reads EPEVTQTPSHQVTQMGQEVILRCVPISNHLYFYWYRQILGQKVEFLVSFYNNEISEKSEIFDDQFSVERPDGSNFTLKIRSTKLEDSAMYFCASRKRSGADYNEQFFGPGTRLTVL.

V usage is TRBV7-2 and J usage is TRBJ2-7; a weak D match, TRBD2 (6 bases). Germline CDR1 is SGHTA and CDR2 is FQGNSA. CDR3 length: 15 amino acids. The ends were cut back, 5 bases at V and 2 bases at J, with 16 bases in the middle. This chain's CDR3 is CASSQPWGVTYEQYF. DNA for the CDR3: TGTGCCAGCAGCCAACCGTGGGGGGTGACCTACGAGCAGTACTTC.

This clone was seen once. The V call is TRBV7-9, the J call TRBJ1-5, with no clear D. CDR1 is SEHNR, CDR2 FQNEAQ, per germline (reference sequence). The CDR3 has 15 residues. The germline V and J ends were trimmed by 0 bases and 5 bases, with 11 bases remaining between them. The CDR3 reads CASSLAYGGDQPQHF. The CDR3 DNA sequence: TGTGCCAGCAGCTTAGCTTACGGAGGCGATCAGCCCCAGCATTTT.

CDR3 loop: CASSLTGHEEKLFF. The DNA for the CDR3 is TGTGCCAGCAGCTTGACAGGGCATGAGGAAAAACTGTTTTTT. The V and J genes are TRBV21-1 and TRBJ1-4; the table names TRBD1, a call not compared with the DNA. TRBV21-1 is recorded as a pseudogene. The CDR3 sequence is 14 residues long.

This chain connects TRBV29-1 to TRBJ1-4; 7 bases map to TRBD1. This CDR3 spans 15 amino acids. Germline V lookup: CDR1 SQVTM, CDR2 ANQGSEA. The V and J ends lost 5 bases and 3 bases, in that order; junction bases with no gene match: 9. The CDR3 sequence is CSVLGQWGANEKLFF. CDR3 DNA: TGCAGCGTTCTGGGACAGTGGGGGGCTAATGAAAAACTGTTTTTT.

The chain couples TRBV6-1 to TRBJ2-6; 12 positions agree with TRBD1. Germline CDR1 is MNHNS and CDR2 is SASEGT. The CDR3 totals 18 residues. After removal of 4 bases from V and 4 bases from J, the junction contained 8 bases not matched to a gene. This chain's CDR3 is CASSVPGTGGPGANVLTF. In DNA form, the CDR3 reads TGTGCCAGCAGTGTTCCCGGGACAGGGGGCCCCGGGGCCAACGTCCTGACTTTC.

For the CDR3, the DNA is TGTGCCAGCAGTGAAGGCCCAGGGGGCAGGGGGGAGCTGTTTTTT. This codes for CASSEGPGGRGELFF. The rearrangement joins TRBV25-1 to TRBJ2-2; 8 bases agree with TRBD1. J was trimmed by 8 bases and V by 2 bases; bases with no gene match: 7. Germline CDR1 and CDR2: MGHDK and SYGVNS. The CDR3 has 15 amino acids.